These 24 T cell receptor beta chains came from one sample sequenced in a study of graft-versus-host responses after intestinal transplantation. Clones were read by immunoSEQ multiplex PCR, and TCRdb kept only the in-frame ones, dropping some. Of about 97,000 clones listed, approximately 92% are singletons. This sample comprised PBMCs, obtained about 460 days after intestinal transplant. Receptor source: a human patient who received an intestinal transplant, so some T cells may come from the graft donor.

This sequence joins TRBV13 and TRBJ2-1; a weak D match, TRBD2 (7 bases). This CDR3 spans 15 amino acids. Germline values: CDR1 PRHDT, CDR2 FYEKMQ (reference sequence). V lost 3 bases to trimming and J lost 5 bases, with 14 bases between them. The CDR3 sequence is CASSFVGGPNNEQFF. The CDR3 DNA follows: TGTGCCAGCAGCTTTGTGGGGGGGCCCAACAATGAGCAGTTCTTC.

The chain has TRBV2 and TRBJ2-7; a possible D gene is TRBD1 (5 bases). The CDR3 covers 16 residues. CDR1 and CDR2 (germline): SNHLY, FYNNEI. Trimming shortened V by 3 bases and J by 3 bases, and 18 bases separated the two germline ends. DNA of the CDR3: TGTGCCAGCAGTGATGGGCAGGGCCCTACTTACTACGAGCAGTACTTC. This translates into CASSDGQGPTYYEQYF.

The chain links TRBV19 to TRBJ1-1, with 8 positions matching TRBD1. J gave up 7 bases and V 6 bases, and 4 bases lay outside the gene matches. Germline V lookup: CDR1 LNHDA, CDR2 SQIVND (reference sequence). The CDR3 covers 12 residues. The CDR3: CASSRGPGEAFF. CDR3 bases: TGTGCCAGTAGCAGGGGGCCAGGTGAAGCTTTCTTT. Drawing the rest from reference TRBV19 and TRBJ1-1, the complete variable domain is DGGITQSPKYLFRKEGQNVTLSCEQNLNHDAMYWYRQDPGQGLRLIYYSQIVNDFQKGDIAEGYSVSREKKESFPLTVTSAQKNPTAFYLCASSRGPGEAFFGQGTRLTVV.

The V gene is TRBV2, the J gene TRBJ1-1; no clear D. Germline assignment: CDR1 SNHLY and CDR2 FYNNEI. CDR3 size: 11 residues. V was pared by 6 bases and J by 9 bases, with 11 bases between. CDR3: CASSAGVQAFF. The DNA for the CDR3 is TGTGCCAGCAGCGCCGGGGTTCAAGCTTTCTTT.

The rearrangement links TRBV18 to TRBJ1-6; TRBD1 aligns across 7 bases. There are 14 residues in the CDR3. Germline loops: CDR1 KGHSH, CDR2 LQKENI. The V gene end was trimmed by 4 bases and the J gene end by 9 bases; junction bases not matched to a gene: 6. CDR3 nucleotides: TGTGCCAGCTCACAGGGGGCTGACAGTTCACCCCTCCACTTT. It codes for CASSQGADSSPLHF.

This chain joins TRBV5-6 and TRBJ1-2, with a weak D call TRBD1 (6 bases). Germline CDR1 reads SGHDT; CDR2 reads YYEEEE. This CDR3 has 16 amino acids. The V end lost 4 bases, the J end lost 8 bases, and 24 bases lay between the germline ends. CDR3 DNA: TGTGCCAGCAGCCCAGCTTTGGGCAGGGGAGTTCGAGGCTACACCTTC. Its protein is CASSPALGRGVRGYTF.

This clone was found a few times. The chain couples TRBV10-1 to TRBJ2-7, with D uncertain. The germline gives CDR1 WNHNN, CDR2 SYGVQD (reference sequence). Trimming stripped 6 bases from V and 0 bases from J, with 9 bases between. This CDR3 has 13 residues. CDR3 nucleotide sequence: TGCGCCAGCAGCCCGGGTTTCTCCTACGAGCAGTACTTC. Translated, it gives CASSPGFSYEQYF.

Comments on this clone: This sample also contains other DNA sequences that code for the same CDR3. V gene TRBV6-6 combines with J gene TRBJ1-1; tentative D call: TRBD1 (6 bases). This CDR3 is built from 12 residues. Germline V gives CDR1 MNHNY, CDR2 SVGAGI (reference sequence). V shed 5 bases and J shed 5 bases, with 9 bases lying between them. As DNA, the CDR3 is TGTGCCAGCAGTCCGCAGGGGACTGAAGCTTTCTTT. Residues: CASSPQGTEAFF.

The gene calls are TRBV27 and TRBJ2-7; D is possibly TRBD2 (6 bases). V lost 6 bases, J lost 1 base, and 10 bases lay in between. The CDR3 is 13 residues long. Germline-derived CDR1 and CDR2 are MNHEY and SMNVEV (reference sequence). CDR3 amino acids: CASSQTSSYEQYF. Here the CDR3 DNA reads TGTGCCAGCAGCCAGACTAGTTCCTACGAGCAGTACTTC.

This sequence joins TRBV21-1 and TRBJ1-5; no check of the table's D call, TRBD1, against the DNA was made. TRBV21-1 represents a pseudogene. The length of the CDR3 is 15 residues. The CDR3 loop is CASSVDRGTGQPQHF. CDR3 DNA: TGTGCCAGCAGCGTCGACAGGGGTACGGGTCAGCCCCAGCATTTT.

V gene TRBV6-4 combines with J gene TRBJ1-2; D unclear. V lost 0 bases and J lost 4, with 6 bases in between. The length of the CDR3 is 13 residues. Germline CDR1 is MRHNA and CDR2 is SNTAGT. CDR3 in amino acids: CASSDSGTYGYTF. In nucleotides, the CDR3 is TGTGCCAGCAGTGACTCAGGCACCTATGGCTACACCTTC.

The rearrangement links TRBV7-9 to TRBJ2-4; the match to TRBD2 covers 12 bases. The V and J ends lost 1 base and 4 bases, in that order; junction bases with no gene match: 5. This CDR3 is built from 17 residues. CDR1 SEHNR and CDR2 FQNEAQ come from the germline V gene (reference sequence). CDR3 nucleotides: TGTGCCAGCAGCTTAGGTGGACTAGCGGGGAGAAAAAACATTCAGTACTTC. Translating gives CASSLGGLAGRKNIQYF.

The chain is built from TRBV5-6 and TRBJ2-3; D possibly corresponds to TRBD2 (5 bases). The CDR3 has 14 residues. V was clipped by 4 bases and J by 4 bases, with 13 bases between them. Germline loops: CDR1 SGHDT, CDR2 YYEEEE. The CDR3 loop is CASSGMDLPDTQYF. The DNA of the CDR3 is TGTGCCAGCAGCGGAATGGACTTACCAGATACGCAGTATTTT. Filled out from reference TRBV5-6 and TRBJ2-3, the complete variable domain reads DAGVTQSPTHLIKTRGQQVTLRCSPKSGHDTVSWYQQALGQGPQFIFQYYEEEERQRGNFPDRFSGHQFPNYSSELNVNALLLGDSALYLCASSGMDLPDTQYFGPGTRLTVL.

The chain employs TRBV5-1 and TRBJ2-3, with no clear D. Germline assignment: CDR1 SGHRS and CDR2 YFSETQ. V lost 2 bases to trimming and J lost 0 bases, with 10 bases between them. The CDR3 extends over 15 amino acids. The CDR3 sequence is CASSFWGTSTDTQYF. The DNA of the CDR3 is TGCGCCAGCAGCTTTTGGGGAACTAGCACAGATACGCAGTATTTT.

The chain carries TRBV7-9 and TRBJ1-1; D remains unclear. The CDR3 has 13 amino acids. Trimming removed 3 bases from V and 5 bases from J, with 10 bases in between. Germline lookup yields CDR1 SEHNR and CDR2 FQNEAQ (reference sequence). In DNA form, the CDR3 reads TGTGCCAGCAGCTTTTTAGTGGCGACTGAAGCTTTCTTT. It is translated as CASSFLVATEAFF.

The genes are TRBV28 and TRBJ1-5, with 7 bases aligning to TRBD1. Germline V gene data show CDR1 as MDHEN and CDR2 as SYDVKM. The CDR3 has 14 residues. The ends lost 6 bases at V and 5 bases at J; junction bases unmatched: 7. The CDR3 spells CASRLLQGYQPQHF. The CDR3, as DNA: TGTGCCAGCAGACTTCTACAGGGGTATCAGCCCCAGCATTTT.

The V call is TRBV25-1, the J call TRBJ1-1; D is undetermined. Trimming removed 1 base from V and 3 bases from J, with 9 bases in between. CDR1 is MGHDK and CDR2 is SYGVNS in the germline V gene. This CDR3 has 14 residues. The CDR3 sequence is CASSELNSDTEAFF. CDR3 DNA: TGTGCCAGCAGTGAATTGAACAGTGACACTGAAGCTTTCTTT.

The chain combines TRBV7-8 with TRBJ1-5; D gene unclear. Trimming took 1 base from V and 0 from J, leaving 1 base between them. The germline V gene encodes CDR1 SGHVS and CDR2 FQNEAQ. The CDR3 contains 13 residues. The CDR3 sequence is CASSLVSNQPQHF. CDR3 sequence (DNA): TGTGCCAGCAGCTTAGTTAGCAATCAGCCCCAGCATTTT.

The chain couples TRBV19 to TRBJ2-2; D call uncertain. Germline assignment: CDR1 LNHDA and CDR2 SQIVND (reference sequence). This CDR3 has 14 amino acids. V lost 3 bases, J lost 4 bases, and 9 bases lay in between. The CDR3 loop reads CASSIVGITGELFF. Written as DNA, the CDR3 is TGTGCCAGTAGTATCGTCGGAATCACCGGGGAGCTGTTTTTT.

This clone has a single count. The chain links TRBV6-5 to TRBJ2-3; 10 bases match TRBD1. Unmatched junction bases numbered 2, after V lost 0 bases and J lost 2 bases. This CDR3 has 16 residues. Germline V gives CDR1 MNHEY, CDR2 SVGAGI. CDR3 in amino acids: CASSYSGTGDTDTQYF. In nucleotides, the CDR3 is TGTGCCAGCAGTTACTCCGGGACAGGGGACACAGATACGCAGTATTTT.

In DNA form, the CDR3 reads TGTGCCAGCAGGCGCCCCGGGACAGGGAATAATTCACCCCTCCACTTT. Amino acid sequence: CASRRPGTGNNSPLHF. The chain uses TRBV6-6 and TRBJ1-6, with TRBD1 matching 9 bases. The CDR3 sequence is 16 residues long. V lost 6 bases and J lost 5; bases outside the gene matches: 8. CDR1 MNHNY and CDR2 SVGAGI come from the germline V gene (reference sequence).

This clone was detected once. CDR3 sequence reads: CASSRGTGFEAFF. The CDR3 DNA reads TGTGCCAGCAGCAGGGGGACAGGCTTTGAAGCTTTCTTT. This chain joins TRBV5-4 and TRBJ1-1; 8 positions match TRBD1. V lost 4 bases to trimming and J lost 7 bases; unmatched junction nucleotides: 6. CDR1 SGHNT and CDR2 YYREEE come from the germline V gene (reference sequence). The CDR3 runs 13 residues.

The rearrangement joins TRBV4-1 to TRBJ2-3; 7 bases match TRBD2. The J segment lost 1 base and the V segment lost 0 bases, leaving 4 bases of the junction unmatched. Germline CDR1 is MGHRA and CDR2 is YSYEKL. The CDR3 runs 16 residues. CDR3 DNA sequence: TGCGCCAGCAGCCAAGATCTGGGGGGGGGCACAGATACGCAGTATTTT. Translation gives CASSQDLGGGTDTQYF.

The J gene is TRBJ2-3, the V gene TRBV6-6; D is perhaps TRBD1 (6 bases). Germline-derived CDR1 and CDR2 are MNHNY and SVGAGI (reference sequence). The CDR3 is 13 residues long. The V and J ends lost 4 bases and 2 bases respectively, with 7 bases between them. The DNA for the CDR3 is TGTGCCAGCAGTTGGACAGACACAGATACGCAGTATTTT. Amino acids: CASSWTDTDTQYF.